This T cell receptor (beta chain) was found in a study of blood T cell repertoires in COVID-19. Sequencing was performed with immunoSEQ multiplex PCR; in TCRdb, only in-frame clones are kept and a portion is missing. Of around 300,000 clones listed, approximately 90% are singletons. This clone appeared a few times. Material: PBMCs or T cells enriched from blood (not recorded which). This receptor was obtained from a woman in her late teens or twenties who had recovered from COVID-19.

The CDR3 nucleotides read TGCAGTGCTAGTGAGGGCGTAGGCTTAGTGGAGCAGTACTTC. Translating it yields CSASEGVGLVEQYF. The chain uses TRBV20-1 and TRBJ2-7; maybe TRBD2 (5 bases). This CDR3 is built from 14 residues. Trimming shortened V by 3 bases and J by 7 bases, and 19 bases separated the two germline ends. The germline V gene encodes CDR1 DFQATT and CDR2 SNEGSKA (reference sequence).